Presented here are 28 T cell receptor beta chains from one specimen sequenced in a study of identical twins. TCRdb called the 5' RACE reads again in MiXCR, with one record for every CDR3 protein. The table lists approximately 600,000 distinct CDR3 sequences, less than 9% of them singletons. These data were also filed under a second study, of yellow fever vaccine responses in identical twins.

Sequences were obtained from PBMCs. The receptor source for this set is a woman aged 18-29 years in good health.

This chain links TRBV5-5 with TRBJ2-7; a weak D match, TRBD2 (5 bases). Looked up from germline, CDR1 is SGHKS and CDR2 is YYEKEE (reference sequence). The CDR3 contains 14 residues. The CDR3 here is CAISAGLFSYEQYV. In DNA form, the CDR3 reads TGTGCCATCAGCGCTGGACTCTTCTCCTACGAGCAGTACGTC.

This chain links TRBV24-1 with TRBJ2-2, with 9 bases lining up with TRBD1. Germline V lookup: CDR1 KGHDR, CDR2 SFDVKD. The V segment lost 9 bases and the J segment 0 bases; nucleotides outside the gene matches: 4. The CDR3 has 15 residues. For the CDR3, the DNA is TGTGCCACCGGAGGGACAGGGTCGAACACCGGGGAGCTGTTTTTT. It is translated as CATGGTGSNTGELFF.

The table lists this clonotype with many counts. The chain is built from TRBV10-3 and TRBJ2-3; D may be TRBD1 or TRBD2 (5 bases each). The V gene's germline CDR1 is ENHRY and CDR2 SYGVKD. The V end lost 4 bases, the J end lost 4 bases, and 9 bases lay between the germline ends. The CDR3 is 13 residues long. The CDR3: CAISGSGPDTQYF. The CDR3 nucleotides are TGTGCCATCAGTGGGTCGGGGCCAGATACGCAGTATTTT.

The genes are TRBV7-8 and TRBJ2-2; D gene unclear. The CDR3 runs 13 residues. Germline V gene data show CDR1 as SGHVS and CDR2 as FQNEAQ. V was trimmed by 5 bases and J by 10 bases, leaving 14 bases between them. The CDR3 reads CASSSDSAAELFF. The DNA of the CDR3 is TGTGCCAGCAGCAGTGACTCAGCAGCGGAGCTGTTTTTT.

The chain is built from TRBV9 and TRBJ2-3; D unresolved. With 0 bases removed from V and 1 base from J, the gap between germline ends came to 9 bases. CDR1 SGDLS and CDR2 YYNGEE come from the germline V gene. The CDR3 is made up of 15 amino acids. Written as DNA, the CDR3 is TGTGCCAGCAGCGTAGTCATGTCGGGCACAGATACGCAGTATTTT. Amino acid sequence: CASSVVMSGTDTQYF.

This clonotype was seen ten or more times. The chain uses TRBV20-1 and TRBJ1-5, with 9 positions matching TRBD1. V was pared by 5 bases and J by 7 bases, with 15 bases of the junction left unmatched. The CDR3 sequence is 16 residues long. The germline V gene encodes CDR1 DFQATT and CDR2 SNEGSKA (reference sequence). The CDR3 is CSASPDRGRVNQPQHF. The DNA for the CDR3 is TGCAGTGCTTCCCCGGACAGGGGACGTGTTAACCAGCCCCAGCATTTT.

This clonotype was recorded a few times. The CDR3 protein is CASSLDSGARNGEQFF. The CDR3 nucleotides are TGTGCCAGCAGCTTAGATTCCGGCGCCCGAAACGGTGAGCAGTTCTTC. The V gene is TRBV7-9, the J gene TRBJ2-1; D call uncertain. V was cut by 1 base and J by 9 bases, with 19 bases left in between. The length of the CDR3 is 16 residues. CDR1 SEHNR and CDR2 FQNEAQ come from the germline V gene (reference sequence).

This clonotype was observed a handful of times. Mismatch with germline at one junction end may stem from a read error. This chain uses TRBV29-1 with TRBJ2-1, with TRBD2 identical over 8 bases. The CDR3 length is 14 residues. Germline CDR1 SQVTM, CDR2 ANQGSEA. CDR3 sequence: CSAEAGAGRNEQFF. CDR3 in DNA: TGCAGCGCTGAAGCGGGAGCGGGCCGAAATGAGCAGTTCTTC.

This chain joins TRBV3-1 and TRBJ2-5; D possibly corresponds to TRBD1 (6 bases). This CDR3 has 15 residues. Germline CDR1 LGHDT, CDR2 YNNKEL (reference sequence). With 2 bases removed from V and 2 bases from J, the gap between germline ends came to 12 bases. The chain's CDR3 is CASSQIGTLQETQYF. The DNA of the CDR3 is TGTGCCAGCAGCCAAATTGGGACACTTCAAGAGACCCAGTACTTC.

The genes are TRBV23-1 and TRBJ1-6; 7 bases map to TRBD1. TRBV23-1 is sorted into the ORF group, with uncertain function. The CDR3 is 17 residues long. With 5 bases clipped from V and 0 bases from J, the junction kept 7 bases outside the gene matches. This chain's CDR3 is CASSSPGQFSYNSPLHF. For the CDR3, the DNA is TGCGCCAGCAGTTCTCCGGGACAGTTCTCCTATAATTCACCCCTCCACTTT.

V usage is TRBV12-3 or TRBV12-4 and J usage is TRBJ1-6, with D possibly TRBD1 on 5 matching bases. The CDR3 is made up of 14 amino acids. The germline V and J ends were trimmed by 7 bases and 5 bases, with 12 bases remaining between them. The CDR3 sequence: CASTPGTHNSPLHF. CDR3 nucleotide sequence: TGTGCCAGCACCCCGGGGACCCATAATTCACCCCTCCACTTT.

This clonotype appeared many times. The gene calls are TRBV12-3 or TRBV12-4 and TRBJ2-1; TRBD2 is a possible D gene (6 bases). This CDR3 comprises 16 residues. Trimming took off 5 bases at V and 3 bases at J, with 17 bases between the two ends. The CDR3, as DNA: TGTGCCAGCAGTGGACCGCGGGGACTCCACTACAATGAGCAGTTCTTC. It is translated as CASSGPRGLHYNEQFF.

At least ten counts were recorded for this clonotype. This chain links TRBV12-3 or TRBV12-4 with TRBJ2-1; 8 bases are a match to TRBD1. V shed 5 bases and J 7 bases; nucleotides not matched to a gene: 10. This CDR3 has 15 residues. CDR3 in amino acids: CASSAQGATGNEQFF. The DNA of the CDR3 is TGTGCCAGCAGTGCTCAGGGGGCGACCGGGAATGAGCAGTTCTTC.

CDR3 DNA: TGCAGTGCCCGGGAAGCGGGAGCCCACACCGGGGAGCTGTTTTTT. Protein sequence: CSAREAGAHTGELFF. This chain links TRBV20-1 with TRBJ2-2; 8 bases agree with TRBD2. CDR1 DFQATT and CDR2 SNEGSKA come from the germline V gene (reference sequence). The junction had 9 bases not matched to a gene; V was cut back by 6 bases and J by 3 bases. The CDR3 totals 15 residues.

The chain carries TRBV3-1 and TRBJ2-1; 10 positions match TRBD2. CDR1 LGHDT and CDR2 YNNKEL come from the germline V gene (reference sequence). CDR3 length: 15 residues. V shed 1 base and J 8 bases; nucleotides not matched to a gene: 5. The CDR3 protein is CASSQAAGGPYEQFF. The CDR3 coding sequence is TGTGCCAGCAGCCAAGCAGCGGGAGGGCCTTATGAGCAGTTCTTC.

The chain recombines TRBV6-2 or TRBV6-3 with TRBJ2-7, with TRBD2 identical over 7 bases. The CDR3 is 14 amino acids. The V gene's germline CDR1 is MNHEY and CDR2 SVGEGT. Trimming removed 6 bases from V and 6 bases from J; junction bases left unmatched: 11. The CDR3, as DNA: TGTGCCAGCAGGCCGTCGGGGAGGGATGGCGAGCAGTACTTC. This sequence encodes CASRPSGRDGEQYF.

V gene TRBV3-1 combines with J gene TRBJ2-1, with TRBD2 identical over 15 bases. In germline, CDR1 is LGHDT, CDR2 YNNKEL (reference sequence). After removal of 3 bases from V and 6 bases from J, the junction contained 3 bases not matched to a gene. This CDR3 has 16 residues. CDR3 DNA sequence: TGTGCCAGCAGCCACTGGACTAGCGGGAGGGGCAATGAGCAGTTCTTC. Translated: CASSHWTSGRGNEQFF.

This clonotype was picked up a small number of times. The chain employs TRBV27 and TRBJ1-1; a weak D match, TRBD1 (5 bases). V dropped 5 bases and J dropped 5 bases, with 15 bases sitting between them. The CDR3 length is 14 residues. CDR1 and CDR2 (germline): MNHEY, SMNVEV (reference sequence). Here the CDR3 DNA reads TGTGCCAGCAGTCCGTTAATTGGGACTACTGAAGCTTTCTTT. This gives the protein CASSPLIGTTEAFF.

The gene calls are TRBV28 and TRBJ2-1, with D maybe TRBD2 (6 bases). V lost 4 bases and J 8 bases, leaving 12 bases between the germline ends. The length of the CDR3 is 13 residues. Looked up from germline, CDR1 is MDHEN and CDR2 is SYDVKM. For the CDR3, the DNA is TGTGCCAGCAGTTCTGCGGGGAGCCATGAGCAGTTCTTC. Translated: CASSSAGSHEQFF.

This rearrangement joins TRBV5-1 to TRBJ1-1; TRBD1 might be the D (6 bases). Germline values: CDR1 SGHRS, CDR2 YFSETQ. The CDR3 consists of 17 residues. V was trimmed by 4 bases and J by 3 bases, leaving 22 bases between them. The CDR3 spells CASSPRGAGTGDTEAFF. The CDR3 coding sequence is TGCGCCAGCAGCCCAAGGGGGGCAGGCACCGGGGACACTGAAGCTTTCTTT.

The gene calls are TRBV7-2 and TRBJ2-1; D is undetermined. The V end lost 3 bases, the J end lost 4 bases, and 16 bases lay between the germline ends. Germline lookup yields CDR1 SGHTA and CDR2 FQGNSA. The CDR3 runs 16 residues. The CDR3 reads CASSLNWNQTYNEQFF. CDR3 DNA: TGTGCCAGCAGCTTGAACTGGAATCAGACTTACAATGAGCAGTTCTTC. Drawing the rest from reference TRBV7-2 and TRBJ2-1, the complete variable domain is GAGVSQSPSNKVTEKGKDVELRCDPISGHTALYWYRQSLGQGLEFLIYFQGNSAPDKSGLPSDRFSAERTGGSVSTLTIQRTQQEDSAVYLCASSLNWNQTYNEQFFGPGTRLTVL.

This clonotype was recorded at least ten times. V and J are TRBV7-2 and TRBJ2-2; D is perhaps TRBD2 (6 bases). Germline values: CDR1 SGHTA, CDR2 FQGNSA. CDR3 size: 15 residues. The germline V and J ends were trimmed by 5 bases and 0 bases, with 10 bases remaining between them. CDR3: CASSRGGANTGELFF. The CDR3 DNA sequence: TGTGCCAGCAGCAGAGGAGGGGCGAACACCGGGGAGCTGTTTTTT.

This clonotype was detected a few times. This chain uses TRBV11-2 with TRBJ2-3; D might be TRBD2 (5 bases). The germline CDR1 and CDR2 sequences are SGHAT and FQNNGV. With 6 bases removed from V and 5 bases from J, the gap between germline ends came to 9 bases. This CDR3 is built from 12 residues. The DNA for the CDR3 is TGTGCCAGCAGACTAGGCCTAGATACGCAGTATTTT. Protein: CASRLGLDTQYF.

Only a few counts were recorded for this clonotype. This rearrangement joins TRBV12-3 or TRBV12-4 to TRBJ2-1; 8 positions agree with TRBD2. This CDR3 is 15 amino acids long. Trimming at V came to 6 bases and at J to 7 bases, leaving 11 bases not matched to a gene. In DNA, the CDR3 is TGTGCCAGCAGCAGGACTAGCTCTTATGAGAATGAGCAGTTCTTC. This encodes CASSRTSSYENEQFF.

This clonotype was seen a handful of times. V is TRBV5-1 and J is TRBJ2-7; D is undetermined. The CDR3 runs to 14 residues. Germline V CDR1 and CDR2: SGHRS, YFSETQ. Trimming left V 0 bases short and J 3 bases short, with 10 bases between. CDR3 nucleotide sequence: TGCGCCAGCAGCTTGGCTAAGGGTTACTACGAGCAGTACTTC. This codes for CASSLAKGYYEQYF.

This clonotype was observed a handful of times. The chain employs TRBV3-1 and TRBJ2-3, with 9 nucleotides matching TRBD2. The CDR3 runs to 16 residues. V shed 2 bases and J 0 bases; nucleotides not matched to a gene: 3. In germline, CDR1 is LGHDT, CDR2 YNNKEL (reference sequence). CDR3 protein: CASSQIAGVSTDTQYF. CDR3 in DNA: TGTGCCAGCAGCCAAATAGCGGGAGTGAGCACAGATACGCAGTATTTT.

This chain connects TRBV20-1 to TRBJ1-1; D is unclear. This CDR3 is 13 amino acids long. Germline-derived CDR1 and CDR2 are DFQATT and SNEGSKA (reference sequence). The V end was cut by 7 bases, the J end by 4 bases, with 16 bases between. Here the CDR3 DNA reads TGCAGTGTAACGCGACCCGGTCGCACTGAAGCTTTCTTT. Translating gives CSVTRPGRTEAFF.

V is TRBV6-2 or TRBV6-3 and J is TRBJ2-4; possibly TRBD1 for D (6 bases). The CDR3 covers 11 residues. CDR1 and CDR2 (germline): MNHEY, SVGEGT. V lost 2 bases to trimming and J lost 16 bases, with 12 bases between them. Here the CDR3 DNA reads TGTGCCAGCAGTTACAGGGGGAGAGGATACTTC. Amino acid sequence: CASSYRGRGYF.